Listed below are T cell receptor beta chains from one sample, sequenced in a study of blood T cell repertoires in COVID-19. Some clones are missing from TCRdb's copy, which holds only in-frame ones; the method was immunoSEQ multiplex PCR. The profile shows about 250,000 clones, more than 70% of them singletons. The sequenced material came from peripheral blood. The receptors were gathered from a man at least 80 years old with acute or convalescent COVID-19. Each CDR3 is given with its conserved first and last residue. D genes are given only for firm matches. Some rows have no size entry. The others give once, few or many, or a class for an expanded clone.

d_gene,v_gene,j_gene,abundance,CDR3nt,CDR3aa
-,TRBV23-1,TRBJ1-3,-,TGCGCCAGCACTCCCCCTGGGGGGAAAACCATCTCTGGAAACACCATATATTTT,CASTPPGGKTISGNTIYF
-,TRBV7-6,TRBJ2-7,-,TGTGCCAGCAGCTTAGAAAGGGGCAGCCGGGCTCCCTACGAGCAGTACTTC,CASSLERGSRAPYEQYF
-,TRBV24-1,TRBJ1-1,-,TGTGCCACCAGCACGGACAGGAACACTGAAGCTTTCTTT,CATSTDRNTEAFF
TRBD1,TRBV28,TRBJ1-2,once,TGTGCCAGCAGTCCAGGGGGTGGCTACACCTTC,CASSPGGGYTF
TRBD1,TRBV6-5,TRBJ1-2,-,TGTGCCAGCAGTTTTACAGGGGACGGAGGCTACACCTTC,CASSFTGDGGYTF
TRBD2,TRBV27,TRBJ2-1,-,TGTGCCAGCAGTTTACCGGGCCGCGGGGGGCAATACAATGAGCAGTTCTTC,CASSLPGRGGQYNEQFF
-,TRBV5-1,TRBJ2-1,-,TGCGCCAGCAGCGACCAGGGTTCCTACAATGAGCAGTTCTTC,CASSDQGSYNEQFF
-,TRBV3-1/TRBV3-2,TRBJ1-4,-,TGTGCCAGCAGCCCGACAGGCTTATCTCCTGGAAAACTGTTTTTT,CASSPTGLSPGKLFF
-,TRBV3-1/TRBV3-2,TRBJ1-3,-,TGTGCCAGCAGCCACTGGAGACAGGCGATCTCTGGAAACACCATATATTTT,CASSHWRQAISGNTIYF
-,TRBV5-3,TRBJ2-7,-,TGTGCCAGAAGCTTGATGTTACGTAGTTGTGAGCAGTACTTC,CARSLMLRSCEQYF
-,TRBV2,TRBJ1-3,-,TGTGCCAGCAGTGAGGGGGACTGGGGAAACACCATATATTTT,CASSEGDWGNTIYF
-,TRBV27,TRBJ2-7,-,TGTGCCAGCAGTTTACGGCAGGGTGGTAGCGAGCAGTACTTC,CASSLRQGGSEQYF